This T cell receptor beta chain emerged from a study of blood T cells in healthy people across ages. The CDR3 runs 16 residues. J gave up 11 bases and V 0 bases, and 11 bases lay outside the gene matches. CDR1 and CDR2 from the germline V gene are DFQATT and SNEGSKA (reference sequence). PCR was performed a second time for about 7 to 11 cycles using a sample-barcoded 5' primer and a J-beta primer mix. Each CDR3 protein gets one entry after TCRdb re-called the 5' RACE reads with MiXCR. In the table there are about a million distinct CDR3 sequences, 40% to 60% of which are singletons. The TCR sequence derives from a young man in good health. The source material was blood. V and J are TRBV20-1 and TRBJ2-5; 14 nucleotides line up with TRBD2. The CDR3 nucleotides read TGCAGTGCTAGAGATGGGGGGACTAGCGGGGGAGCAGAGCAGTACTTC. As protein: CSARDGGTSGGAEQYF.